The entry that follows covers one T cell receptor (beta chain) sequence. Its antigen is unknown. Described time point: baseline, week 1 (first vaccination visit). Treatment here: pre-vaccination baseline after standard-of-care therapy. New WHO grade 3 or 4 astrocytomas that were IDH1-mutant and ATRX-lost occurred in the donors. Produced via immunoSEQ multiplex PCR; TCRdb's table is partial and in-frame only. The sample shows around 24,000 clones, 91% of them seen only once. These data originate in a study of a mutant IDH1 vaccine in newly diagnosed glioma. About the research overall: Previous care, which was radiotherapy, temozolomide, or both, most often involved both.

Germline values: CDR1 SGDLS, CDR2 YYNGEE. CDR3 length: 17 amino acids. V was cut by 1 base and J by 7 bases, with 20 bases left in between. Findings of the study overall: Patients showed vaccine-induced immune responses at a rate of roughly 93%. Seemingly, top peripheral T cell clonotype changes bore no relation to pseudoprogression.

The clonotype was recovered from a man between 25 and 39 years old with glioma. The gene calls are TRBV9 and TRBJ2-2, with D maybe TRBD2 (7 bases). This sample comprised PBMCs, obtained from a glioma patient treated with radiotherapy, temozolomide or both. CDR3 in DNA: TGTGCCAGCAGCGTAAACCCCATCCGGGGGGCGGGCGGGGAGCTGTTTTTT. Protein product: CASSVNPIRGAGGELFF. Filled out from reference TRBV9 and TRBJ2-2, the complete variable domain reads DSGVTQTPKHLITATGQRVTLRCSPRSGDLSVYWYQQSLDQGLQFLIQYYNGEERAKGNILERFSAQQFPDLHSELNLSSLELGDSALYFCASSVNPIRGAGGELFFGEGSRLTVL.